The 12 T cell receptor beta chains reported below all come from one sample, sequenced in a study of blood T cells in healthy people across ages. Primers used in a second PCR of about 7 to 12 cycles were a sample-barcoded 5' primer and a J-beta primer mix. TCRdb re-called the 5' RACE reads with MiXCR, one entry per CDR3 protein. The top ten clones hold 20% to 25% of a sample with 1.5 million to 2 million distinct CDR3 sequences, about two fifths of them seen once. The material sequenced was blood. The origin of the receptors is a human donor in good health.

This clonotype has a handful of counts. The chain is built from TRBV7-3 and TRBJ2-3, with D tentatively TRBD1 or TRBD2 (5 bases each). Germline lookup yields CDR1 SGHTA and CDR2 FQGTGA. V lost 7 bases and J lost 1, with 15 bases in between. This CDR3 spans 15 amino acids. Here the CDR3 DNA reads TGTGCCAGCACCCTATCGGGGACCGGCACAGATACGCAGTATTTT. Translating it yields CASTLSGTGTDTQYF.

The chain employs TRBV5-1 and TRBJ2-2; maybe TRBD1 (6 bases). The ends were cut back, 6 bases at V and 6 bases at J, with 15 bases in the middle. The germline V gene has CDR1 SGHRS and CDR2 YFSETQ. CDR3 length: 14 residues. The CDR3 DNA follows: TGCGCCAGCATGGACAGCTTGGTCTCCGGGGAGCTGTTTTTT. It encodes CASMDSLVSGELFF.

On this clonotype itself: One end of the junction fails to match germline, which may point to a read error. This chain joins TRBV29-1 and TRBJ2-3; tentative D call: TRBD1 (5 bases). The germline CDR1 and CDR2 sequences are SQVTM and ANQGSEA. The CDR3 spans 12 residues. The CDR3 loop reads CSVTSNTGTQYF. The CDR3 DNA reads TGCAGCGTTACTTCAAACACAGGTACGCAGTATTTT.

J is TRBJ2-4 and V is TRBV7-9; D gene ambiguous. TRBJ2-7 explains the end of the DNA better; the J call may be wrong. The length of the CDR3 is 12 residues. The germline CDR1 and CDR2 sequences are SEHNR and FQNEAQ (reference sequence). CDR3 region: CASSAEFYEQYF. The DNA for the CDR3 is TGTGCCAGCAGCGCAGAGTTTTACGAGCAGTACTTC.

J is TRBJ2-4 and V is TRBV29-1, with 7 bases identical to TRBD1. Trimming cost V 7 bases and J 13 bases; bases outside gene matches: 16. This CDR3 has 13 residues. Germline CDR1 reads SQVTM; CDR2 reads ANQGSEA. The CDR3 region has the DNA TGCAGCGGAGGGGACAGCCAAAGGGGTGGGCAGTACTTC. This encodes CSGGDSQRGGQYF.

In this sample, this clonotype turned up a few times. The genes are TRBV10-3 and TRBJ2-3; 8 bases agree with TRBD1. The CDR3 sequence is 16 residues long. V was clipped by 0 bases and J by 6 bases; unmatched bases: 8. Per the germline V gene, CDR1 is ENHRY and CDR2 is SYGVKD. The CDR3 region has the DNA TGTGCCATCAGTGAGTCTGGGCAGGGGGCATACGATACGCAGTATTTT. Translated, it gives CAISESGQGAYDTQYF.

The chain combines TRBV4-3 with TRBJ2-6; D is perhaps TRBD2 (5 bases). Germline CDR1 and CDR2: LGHNA and YSLEER. This CDR3 contains 17 residues. Trimming left V 0 bases short and J 2 bases short, with 11 bases between. In DNA form, the CDR3 reads TGCGCCAGCAGCCAAGAACCCCCGGGGACTGGGGCCAACGTCCTGACTTTC. This sequence encodes CASSQEPPGTGANVLTF.

The chain employs TRBV6-6 and TRBJ2-3, with no clear D. CDR1 is MNHNY and CDR2 is SVGAGI in the germline V gene (reference sequence). The CDR3 consists of 14 residues. The V gene lost 3 bases and the J gene lost 4 bases, with 11 bases spanning the gap. The CDR3 DNA reads as TGTGCCAGCAGTTATCGGCAGACCTCAGATACGCAGTATTTT. It specifies CASSYRQTSDTQYF.

This clonotype was counted between two and nine times. The V and J genes are TRBV29-1 and TRBJ2-3; D is perhaps TRBD2 (5 bases). The CDR3 is 17 residues long. In germline, CDR1 is SQVTM, CDR2 ANQGSEA. Trimming left V 0 bases short and J 10 bases short, with 26 bases between. The CDR3 here is CSVEDPPTGRPTPSQYF. The CDR3 DNA reads as TGCAGCGTTGAAGATCCGCCGACGGGGAGACCGACCCCCTCGCAGTATTTT.

The CDR3 DNA is TGCGCCAGCAGCTTGGTATCCTCCTTGGCCGCCTCTGGGGCCAACGTCCTGACTTTC. The encoded protein is CASSLVSSLAASGANVLTF. The chain employs TRBV4-3 and TRBJ2-6; no clear D. The CDR3 totals 19 residues. V shed 5 bases and J shed 0 bases, with 20 bases lying between them. Per germline, CDR1 LGHNA and CDR2 YSLEER.

V gene TRBV5-1 combines with J gene TRBJ2-7; D is ambiguous. The V and J ends lost 6 bases and 0 bases respectively, with 16 bases between them. The CDR3 loop spans 15 amino acids. Germline CDR1 and CDR2: SGHRS and YFSETQ. The CDR3 spells CASTPGPGASYEQYF. CDR3 DNA: TGCGCCAGCACCCCGGGCCCCGGAGCCTCCTACGAGCAGTACTTC.

This chain joins TRBV5-8 and TRBJ2-4, with D perhaps matching TRBD1 or TRBD2 (5 bases each). The DNA end is more similar to TRBJ2-7, so the J call may be wrong. This CDR3 has 15 residues. Germline CDR1 reads SGHTS; CDR2 reads YDEGEE. The CDR3 is CASSLVVGEHYEQYF. The CDR3 DNA reads TGTGCCAGCAGCTTGGTAGTGGGGGAGCACTACGAGCAGTACTTC.